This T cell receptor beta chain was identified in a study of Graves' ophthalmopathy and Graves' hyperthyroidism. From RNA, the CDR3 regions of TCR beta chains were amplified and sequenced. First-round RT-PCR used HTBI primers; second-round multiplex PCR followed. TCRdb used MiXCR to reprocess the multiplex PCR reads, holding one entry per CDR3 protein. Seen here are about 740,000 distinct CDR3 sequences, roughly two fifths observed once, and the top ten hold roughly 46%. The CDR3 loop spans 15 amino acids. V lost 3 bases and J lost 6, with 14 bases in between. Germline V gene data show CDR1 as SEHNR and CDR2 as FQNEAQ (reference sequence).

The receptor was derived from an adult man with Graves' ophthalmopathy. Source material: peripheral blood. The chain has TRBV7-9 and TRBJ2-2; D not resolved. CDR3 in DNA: TGTGCCAGCAGCTTGGATCCTGCCGCGGCCGGGGAGCTGTTTTTT. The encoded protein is CASSLDPAAAGELFF.